Detailed here is one T cell receptor (beta chain). TCR libraries were built from roughly 0.5 ug of total RNA by linear amplification. Via MiXCR, TCRdb re-called the reads, giving one row per CDR3 protein. The data hold 200,000 or so distinct CDR3 sequences, with around 80% observed a single time. The germline CDR1 and CDR2 sequences are SQVTM and ANQGSEA. With 7 bases clipped from V and 6 bases from J, the junction kept 14 bases outside the gene matches. The CDR3 has 14 amino acids. This entry comes from a study of healthy donors' naive CD4 and CD8 T cells. Sequencing was done on a sample of naive CD4+ and CD8+ T cells sorted from blood, pooled from several donors. The clonotype was recovered from a pool of human donors in good health; the sample pools cells from several healthy donors. The V and J genes are TRBV29-1 and TRBJ1-2; 7 nucleotides line up with TRBD1. The CDR3 here is CSGSPRGEEDGYTF. The DNA for the CDR3 is TGCAGCGGATCACCCAGGGGGGAAGAAGATGGCTACACCTTC. Supplemented by reference TRBV29-1 and TRBJ1-2, the full variable domain reads SAVISQKPSRDICQRGTSLTIQCQVDSQVTMMFWYRQQPGQSLTLIATANQGSEATYESGFVIDKFPISRPNLTFSTLTVSNMSPEDSSIYLCSGSPRGEEDGYTFGSGTRLTVV.